These 26 T cell receptor beta chains were sequenced from one sample in a study of blood T cell repertoires in COVID-19. Profiling relied on immunoSEQ multiplex PCR, and the TCRdb table lists in-frame clones only, not all of them. The sample contains fewer than 300,000 clones, around 87% of which appear only once. The specimen sequenced was peripheral blood. The receptors derive from a woman aged 45 to 65 with acute or convalescent COVID-19.

This chain links TRBV4-1 with TRBJ1-5; D is uncertain. V was cut by 0 bases and J by 5 bases, with 8 bases left in between. The germline gives CDR1 MGHRA, CDR2 YSYEKL. This CDR3 has 14 amino acids. The CDR3 loop reads CASSQEHTYQPQHF. CDR3 in DNA: TGCGCCAGCAGCCAAGAGCACACCTATCAGCCCCAGCATTTT.

This clone was detected only once. The chain joins TRBV5-1 to TRBJ2-1; 12 bases align to TRBD1. V lost 8 bases to trimming and J lost 6 bases; unmatched junction nucleotides: 6. The CDR3 is 14 residues long. Germline V lookup: CDR1 SGHRS, CDR2 YFSETQ. The CDR3 DNA sequence: TGCGCCAGTGGGGGACAGGGGGCTTCCAATGAGCAGTTCTTC. This gives the protein CASGGQGASNEQFF.

The chain is built from TRBV15 and TRBJ1-2, with 10 nucleotides matching TRBD1. CDR1 LNHNV and CDR2 YYDKDF come from the germline V gene (reference sequence). Trimming took 1 base from V and 9 from J; bases not matched to a gene: 5. This CDR3 contains 14 residues. This CDR3 reads CATSRGGTGASYTF. CDR3 sequence (DNA): TGTGCCACCAGCAGAGGGGGGACAGGGGCTAGCTACACCTTC. Combining the CDR3 with reference TRBV15 and TRBJ1-2 gives the whole variable domain DAMVIQNPRYQVTQFGKPVTLSCSQTLNHNVMYWYQQKSSQAPKLLFHYYDKDFNNEADTPDNFQSRRPNTSFCFLDIRSPGLGDTAMYLCATSRGGTGASYTFGSGTRLTVV.

The V and J genes are TRBV5-1 and TRBJ2-7; TRBD1 matches at 10 bases. The germline V gene has CDR1 SGHRS and CDR2 YFSETQ. This CDR3 has 14 amino acids. After removal of 4 bases from V and 4 bases from J, the junction contained 5 bases not matched to a gene. CDR3 nucleotide sequence: TGCGCCAGCAGCGTCGACAGGGGGCTGTACGAGCAGTACTTC. It encodes CASSVDRGLYEQYF.

The chain is built from TRBV29-1 and TRBJ2-1; possibly TRBD1 for D (6 bases). The CDR3 extends over 15 amino acids. Trimming removed 5 bases at V and 7 bases at J, with 21 bases between. Germline CDR1 and CDR2: SQVTM and ANQGSEA. CDR3 residues: CSVQRRLQGRNEQFF. DNA for the CDR3: TGCAGCGTTCAACGGAGACTACAGGGCAGAAATGAGCAGTTCTTC.

The chain carries TRBV28 and TRBJ1-1; TRBD1 might be the D (6 bases). The CDR3 is 12 amino acids. V lost 6 bases, J lost 6 bases, and 11 bases lay in between. Germline loops: CDR1 MDHEN, CDR2 SYDVKM. This chain's CDR3 is CASSRGGSEAFF. Here the CDR3 DNA reads TGTGCCAGCAGCCGAGGGGGATCTGAAGCTTTCTTT.

The CDR3: CASSPDEKLFF. The CDR3 nucleotides read TGTGCCAGCAGCCCGGATGAAAAACTGTTTTTT. The chain has TRBV28 and TRBJ1-4; D is uncertain. The V gene lost 6 bases and the J gene lost 6 bases, with 5 bases spanning the gap. This CDR3 is 11 amino acids long. Per the germline V gene, CDR1 is MDHEN and CDR2 is SYDVKM.

The chain employs TRBV27 and TRBJ2-3; D is unresolved. V lost 6 bases and J lost 2, with 12 bases in between. The germline CDR1 and CDR2 sequences are MNHEY and SMNVEV (reference sequence). The CDR3 is made up of 14 amino acids. The CDR3 here is CASSTTRVTDTQYF. DNA of the CDR3: TGTGCCAGCAGCACAACCCGGGTCACAGATACGCAGTATTTT.

This CDR3 reads CASSEGGIGTGELFF. The CDR3 DNA sequence: TGTGCCAGCAGTGAAGGAGGTATAGGCACCGGGGAGCTGTTTTTT. This chain uses TRBV6-4 with TRBJ2-2, with TRBD2 as a possible D gene (5 bases). The germline V gene encodes CDR1 MRHNA and CDR2 SNTAGT. Trimming took off 3 bases at V and 4 bases at J, with 12 bases between the two ends. This CDR3 has 15 residues.

CDR3 sequence (DNA): TGTGCCAGTAGTATAGCTGGGGCCCAGTCGGGCACAGATACGCAGTATTTT. It is translated as CASSIAGAQSGTDTQYF. The chain is built from TRBV19 and TRBJ2-3, with a weak D call TRBD1 (5 bases). CDR3 length: 17 residues. Trimming removed 1 base from V and 1 base from J, with 15 bases in between. Germline values: CDR1 LNHDA, CDR2 SQIVND (reference sequence).

The chain joins TRBV7-3 to TRBJ2-1; 8 bases are shared with TRBD2. Per the germline V gene, CDR1 is SGHTA and CDR2 is FQGTGA. The CDR3 consists of 15 residues. J was trimmed by 10 bases and V by 2 bases; bases with no gene match: 10. CDR3: CASSLFTGLAVEQFF. CDR3 bases: TGTGCCAGCAGCTTATTTACCGGACTAGCAGTCGAGCAGTTCTTC.

The J gene is TRBJ2-1, the V gene TRBV3-1 (or the pseudogene TRBV3-2); 11 bases match TRBD2. J lost 7 bases, V lost 1 base, and 3 bases had no gene match. This CDR3 region has 15 residues. Looked up from germline, CDR1 is LGHDT and CDR2 is YNNKEL (reference sequence). CDR3 region: CASSQVAGGLNEQFF. CDR3 sequence (DNA): TGTGCCAGCAGCCAAGTAGCGGGAGGGCTGAATGAGCAGTTCTTC.

This clone was observed a few times. The rearrangement links TRBV7-2 to TRBJ1-3; TRBD1 matches at 10 bases. CDR1 and CDR2 (germline): SGHTA, FQGNSA. J gave up 2 bases and V 3 bases, and 1 base lay outside the gene matches. The CDR3 is 15 amino acids. In nucleotides, the CDR3 is TGTGCCAGCAGCTTTGGACAGGGGGCTGGAAACACCATATATTTT. This codes for CASSFGQGAGNTIYF.

Points on this clone: In the same sample, other DNA sequences code for this CDR3. The J gene is TRBJ2-3, the V gene TRBV25-1; 10 bases agree with TRBD2. CDR3 length: 14 residues. Per the germline V gene, CDR1 is MGHDK and CDR2 is SYGVNS. The junction had 2 bases not matched to a gene; V was cut back by 4 bases and J by 4 bases. Written as DNA, the CDR3 is TGTGCCAGCAGTGTAGCGGGAGGCCCAGATACGCAGTATTTT. It translates to CASSVAGGPDTQYF.

The V call is TRBV16, the J call TRBJ1-1; D remains ambiguous. Germline V gene lookup returns CDR1 KGHSY and CDR2 FQNENV. V shed 5 bases and J shed 7 bases, with 20 bases lying between them. The CDR3 runs 15 residues. The CDR3 DNA reads as TGTGCCAGCAGCAACCTTAAGCCGTCAGGTGATGAAGCTTTCTTT. This encodes CASSNLKPSGDEAFF. The whole variable domain, remainder taken from reference TRBV16 and TRBJ1-1, is GEEVAQTPKHLVRGEGQKAKLYCAPIKGHSYVFWYQQVLKNEFKFLISFQNENVFDETGMPKERFSAKCLPNSPCSLEIQATKLEDSAVYFCASSNLKPSGDEAFFGQGTRLTVV.

The chain employs TRBV28 and TRBJ1-1; 10 bases fit TRBD1. This CDR3 comprises 16 residues. V lost 2 bases and J lost 11; bases outside the gene matches: 14. Germline loops: CDR1 MDHEN, CDR2 SYDVKM. The CDR3 DNA reads as TGTGCCAGCAGTTTAAGGCCCGGGACAGGGGATTTCGTGGCTTTCTTT. Protein product: CASSLRPGTGDFVAFF.

This clone was seen just once. One end of the junction fails to match germline, which may point to a read error. This chain connects TRBV13 to TRBJ1-6; no clear D. This CDR3 is 14 amino acids long. Germline-derived CDR1 and CDR2 are PRHDT and FYEKMQ (reference sequence). DNA of the CDR3: TGTGCCGGCAGCTCGAGCTCCTATAATTCACCCCTCCACTTT. Its translation is CAGSSSSYNSPLHF.

The chain has TRBV28 and TRBJ1-4; D is unclear. This CDR3 is 14 amino acids long. Per the germline V gene, CDR1 is MDHEN and CDR2 is SYDVKM. V was clipped by 6 bases and J by 4 bases, with 12 bases between them. The CDR3 sequence: CASRQDTINEKLFF. CDR3 nucleotide sequence: TGTGCCAGCAGACAAGATACGATTAATGAAAAACTGTTTTTT.

The V gene is TRBV4-1, the J gene TRBJ2-1; 10 nucleotides match TRBD2. Per the germline V gene, CDR1 is MGHRA and CDR2 is YSYEKL. The CDR3 spans 16 residues. J lost 7 bases, V lost 0 bases, and 6 bases had no gene match. This CDR3 reads CASSQERAGGPNEQFF. DNA for the CDR3: TGCGCCAGCAGCCAAGAGCGAGCGGGAGGGCCAAATGAGCAGTTCTTC.

The chain uses TRBV6-6 and TRBJ2-7, with D perhaps TRBD1 (6 bases). Germline V gene data show CDR1 as MNHNY and CDR2 as SVGAGI (reference sequence). CDR3 length: 14 amino acids. Trimming removed 4 bases at V and 7 bases at J, with 17 bases between. As DNA, the CDR3 is TGTGCCAGCAGTTCCAGAGAGGGGGTGAGGGAGCAGTACTTC. The encoded protein is CASSSREGVREQYF.

The chain joins TRBV7-3 to TRBJ2-1; a possible D gene is TRBD2 (6 bases). Trimming pared 2 bases from V and 0 bases from J, leaving 8 bases between. The CDR3 sequence is 15 residues long. Per the germline V gene, CDR1 is SGHTA and CDR2 is FQGTGA. The CDR3 DNA sequence: TGTGCCAGCAGCTTATCGGGGGTCTCCTACAATGAGCAGTTCTTC. It yields the protein CASSLSGVSYNEQFF. The full variable domain, in which reference TRBV7-3 and TRBJ2-1 provide the parts outside the CDR3, is GAGVSQTPSNKVTEKGKYVELRCDPISGHTALYWYRQSLGQGPEFLIYFQGTGAADDSGLPNDRFFAVRPEGSVSTLKIQRTERGDSAVYLCASSLSGVSYNEQFFGPGTRLTVL.

The CDR3 DNA sequence: TGTGCCAGCAGTGATCAGGGGGGAGCTAACTATGGCTACACCTTC. Translation gives CASSDQGGANYGYTF. This chain uses TRBV6-1 with TRBJ1-2; 7 positions agree with TRBD1. The germline V gene encodes CDR1 MNHNS and CDR2 SASEGT. V lost 3 bases, J lost 0 bases, and 4 bases stayed unmatched. The CDR3 covers 15 residues.

This CDR3 is CASSRDRMSTDTQYF. The CDR3 DNA reads as TGTGCCAGCAGCCGGGACAGGATGAGCACAGATACGCAGTATTTT. The chain employs TRBV6-2 or TRBV6-3 and TRBJ2-3, with 8 bases matching TRBD1. Trimming cost V 6 bases and J 0 bases; bases outside gene matches: 5. The CDR3 runs to 15 residues. Germline CDR1 and CDR2: MNHEY and SVGEGT.

This clone was observed a few times. The chain has TRBV4-2 and TRBJ2-2; TRBD2 is a possible D gene (6 bases). In germline, CDR1 is LGHNA, CDR2 YNFKEQ. This CDR3 is 18 amino acids long. The V end lost 4 bases, the J end lost 7 bases, and 25 bases lay between the germline ends. CDR3 DNA sequence: TGTGCCAGCAGCCCAATAGGACCCGATCATGGGAGGAGCGGGGAGCTGTTTTTT. Protein sequence: CASSPIGPDHGRSGELFF.

The CDR3 here is CASSIGQGAYHFF. Here the CDR3 DNA reads TGTGCCAGTAGTATAGGACAGGGGGCGTATCATTTCTTT. The V and J genes are TRBV19 and TRBJ1-1, with 10 bases that match TRBD1. The CDR3 runs 13 residues. Germline-derived CDR1 and CDR2 are LNHDA and SQIVND (reference sequence). V trimming: 1 base; J trimming: 13 bases; junction bases outside the gene matches: 6.

This clone has a handful of counts. This chain connects TRBV28 to TRBJ1-2; 11 bases align to TRBD1. Germline CDR1 MDHEN, CDR2 SYDVKM. The CDR3 length is 15 residues. The V gene end was trimmed by 6 bases and the J gene end by 8 bases; junction bases not matched to a gene: 11. DNA for the CDR3: TGTGCCAGCAGACGCGCGGGACAGGGGGAGAGAGGCTACACCTTC. It yields the protein CASRRAGQGERGYTF.